Below are 31 T cell receptor beta chains sequenced from a single sample in a study of T cell repertoires in cytomegalovirus infection. TCRdb ran MiXCR on the reads and lists one entry per CDR3 protein. The sample holds 680,000 or so distinct CDR3 sequences, under 40% seen once. The specimen sequenced was PBMCs. Receptors originate from a human donor in good health (CMV status not recorded). Some clones in this sample may be carry-over from other donors' samples.

This sequence joins TRBV27 and TRBJ2-1, with D perhaps matching TRBD1 (5 bases). Germline V gene sequence: CDR1 MNHEY, CDR2 SMNVEV (reference sequence). V dropped 1 base and J dropped 3 bases, with 10 bases sitting between them. The CDR3 length is 15 residues. The CDR3 DNA reads TGTGCCAGCAGTTTATTGACAGAGTACTACAATGAGCAGTTCTTC. Translating it yields CASSLLTEYYNEQFF.

This clonotype was seen a handful of times. The chain has TRBV4-1 and TRBJ2-2, with D possibly being TRBD2 (6 bases). This CDR3 is 14 amino acids long. In germline, CDR1 is MGHRA, CDR2 YSYEKL. V shed 0 bases and J shed 4 bases, with 6 bases lying between them. CDR3 coding DNA: TGCGCCAGCAGCCAAGAGGGAGGCACCGGGGAGCTGTTTTTT. Amino acids: CASSQEGGTGELFF.

CDR3 nucleotides: TGCAGTGCTTCCTGGACAGGGGAGCCTCAAGAGACCCAGTACTTC. This translates into CSASWTGEPQETQYF. The V and J genes are TRBV20-1 and TRBJ2-5, with 9 bases aligning to TRBD1. The V and J ends lost 5 bases and 2 bases, in that order; junction bases with no gene match: 9. Germline CDR1 and CDR2: DFQATT and SNEGSKA (reference sequence). The CDR3 is made up of 15 amino acids.

The rearrangement uses TRBV27 and TRBJ2-1; D is perhaps TRBD1 or TRBD2 (5 bases each). The CDR3 totals 14 residues. Trimming took off 5 bases at V and 3 bases at J, with 11 bases between the two ends. Germline loops: CDR1 MNHEY, CDR2 SMNVEV (reference sequence). Written as DNA, the CDR3 is TGTGCCAGCAGTCGGGACCCGGGCTACAATGAGCAGTTCTTC. Protein: CASSRDPGYNEQFF.

This clonotype was seen a few times. The CDR3 spells CAWSVRRGRSYEQYF. The CDR3 coding sequence is TGTGCCTGGAGTGTAAGGCGGGGCCGCTCCTACGAGCAGTACTTC. The chain has TRBV30 and TRBJ2-7; D is possibly TRBD2 (6 bases). Germline loops: CDR1 GTSNPN, CDR2 SVGIG (reference sequence). The CDR3 totals 15 residues. The V end lost 0 bases, the J end lost 0 bases, and 12 bases lay between the germline ends.

The V gene is TRBV27, the J gene TRBJ1-2; D might be TRBD1 (5 bases). From germline, CDR1 is MNHEY and CDR2 SMNVEV (reference sequence). This CDR3 comprises 15 residues. The germline V and J ends were trimmed by 2 bases and 4 bases, with 14 bases remaining between them. The CDR3 loop reads CASSLRGQGGYGYTF. The CDR3 DNA is TGTGCCAGCAGTTTAAGGGGCCAAGGAGGCTATGGCTACACCTTC.

In regard to this clonotype: Its ends do not fully match the called genes, so a read error is possible. This rearrangement joins TRBV13 to TRBJ1-2, with a possible D match to TRBD1 (5 bases). Germline V lookup: CDR1 PRHDT, CDR2 FYEKMQ (reference sequence). The CDR3 contains 14 residues. The CDR3 loop is CASSSDGTGYGYPF. Written as DNA, the CDR3 is TGTGCCAGCAGCTCAGACGGGACCGGGTATGGCTACCCCTTC.

In DNA form, the CDR3 reads TGTGCCAGCAGTTTAGACAGGGTTAGGTACCAAGAGACCCAGTACTTC. Encoded protein: CASSLDRVRYQETQYF. V is TRBV28 and J is TRBJ2-5; 7 nucleotides agree with TRBD1. The junction had 6 bases not matched to a gene; V was cut back by 2 bases and J by 0 bases. The CDR3 covers 16 residues. Germline CDR1 MDHEN, CDR2 SYDVKM.

The chain has TRBV20-1 and TRBJ1-2; D gene uncertain. V gave up 1 base and J gave up 2 bases, with 17 bases separating them. CDR1 is DFQATT, CDR2 SNEGSKA, per germline (reference sequence). This CDR3 has 16 residues. CDR3 in amino acids: CSARAQSAANNYGYTF. The CDR3, as DNA: TGCAGTGCTAGAGCTCAATCGGCAGCCAACAACTATGGCTACACCTTC.

A word on this clonotype: A much larger clone lies a single base off, so this may be a read error. The rearrangement links TRBV6-1 to TRBJ2-3, with 12 bases that match TRBD2. The length of the CDR3 is 15 residues. CDR1 and CDR2 from the germline V gene are MNHNS and SASEGT. Unmatched junction bases numbered 4, after V lost 5 bases and J lost 4 bases. Here the CDR3 DNA reads TGTGCCAGCAGTCCTCCTAGCGGGGGGGCAGATACGCAGTATTTT. Its protein is CASSPPSGGADTQYF.

The chain employs TRBV6-5 and TRBJ2-1, with TRBD2 matching 8 bases. Germline CDR1 and CDR2: MNHEY and SVGAGI. The CDR3 runs 22 residues. J gave up 0 bases and V 5 bases, and 24 bases lay outside the gene matches. This CDR3 reads CASSPFRGGLKLISSSYNEQFF. CDR3 sequence (DNA): TGTGCCAGCAGTCCCTTCCGCGGGGGGCTCAAGTTGATCTCGAGCTCCTACAATGAGCAGTTCTTC.

The chain couples TRBV28 to TRBJ2-3; TRBD2 is a possible D gene (6 bases). The CDR3 has 13 amino acids. Trimming took off 3 bases at V and 6 bases at J, with 10 bases between the two ends. Germline CDR1 is MDHEN and CDR2 is SYDVKM. CDR3 coding DNA: TGTGCCAGCAGTTTCGGAGGGCCGGATACGCAGTATTTT. Its translation: CASSFGGPDTQYF.

This chain connects TRBV9 to TRBJ2-2, with a possible D match to TRBD2 (5 bases). The V end was cut by 0 bases, the J end by 0 bases, with 12 bases between. Germline V gives CDR1 SGDLS, CDR2 YYNGEE. CDR3 length: 17 residues. The CDR3 here is CASSVASSYPNTGELFF. The CDR3 DNA sequence: TGTGCCAGCAGCGTAGCTAGCTCATACCCGAACACCGGGGAGCTGTTTTTT.

Notes on this clonotype: At one end the junction does not follow the germline gene, possibly because of a read error. Written as DNA, the CDR3 is TGCGCCAGCAGCTCAGGTCCTGGGGCCAACGTCCTGAATTTC. Protein: CASSSGPGANVLNF. This rearrangement joins TRBV5-1 to TRBJ2-6, with D possibly being TRBD1 (5 bases). Germline V gives CDR1 SGHRS, CDR2 YFSETQ. The CDR3 is made up of 14 amino acids.

This clonotype was detected only a few times. V and J are TRBV19 and TRBJ2-4; no firm D call. Trimming took 6 bases from V and 3 from J, leaving 9 bases between them. This CDR3 region has 13 residues. Germline lookup yields CDR1 LNHDA and CDR2 SQIVND (reference sequence). In nucleotides, the CDR3 is TGTGCCAGTAGCTTGGGTGACAAAAACATTCAGTACTTC. It encodes CASSLGDKNIQYF.

This clonotype was recorded many times. This chain joins TRBV7-2 and TRBJ2-1; D is unclear. Germline assignment: CDR1 SGHTA and CDR2 FQGNSA. Trimming stripped 4 bases from V and 0 bases from J, with 10 bases between. The CDR3 has 15 amino acids. The DNA of the CDR3 is TGTGCCAGCAGCTCCCAGCCGAGCTCCTACAATGAGCAGTTCTTC. Translated, it gives CASSSQPSSYNEQFF. Together with reference TRBV7-2 and TRBJ2-1, the CDR3 gives the full variable domain: GAGVSQSPSNKVTEKGKDVELRCDPISGHTALYWYRQSLGQGLEFLIYFQGNSAPDKSGLPSDRFSAERTGGSVSTLTIQRTQQEDSAVYLCASSSQPSSYNEQFFGPGTRLTVL.

This clonotype occurred once. The chain links TRBV4-1 to TRBJ2-1; D perhaps matches TRBD1 (6 bases). With 1 base removed from V and 0 bases from J, the gap between germline ends came to 16 bases. Per germline, CDR1 MGHRA and CDR2 YSYEKL. The length of the CDR3 is 18 residues. The CDR3 nucleotides are TGCGCCAGCAGCCAAGTTCAAGGCGGCAGGGGCTCCTACAATGAGCAGTTCTTC. The encoded protein is CASSQVQGGRGSYNEQFF.

This clonotype was counted a few times. The genes are TRBV5-4 and TRBJ2-3; D gene ambiguous. The CDR3 spans 13 residues. V lost 4 bases to trimming and J lost 4 bases, with 10 bases between them. The germline V gene has CDR1 SGHNT and CDR2 YYREEE (reference sequence). The CDR3 coding sequence is TGTGCCAGCAGCCCCGTTGGGGCAGATACGCAGTATTTT. Its protein product is CASSPVGADTQYF. Together with reference TRBV5-4 and TRBJ2-3, the CDR3 gives the full variable domain: ETGVTQSPTHLIKTRGQQVTLRCSSQSGHNTVSWYQQALGQGPQFIFQYYREEENGRGNFPPRFSGLQFPNYSSELNVNALELDDSALYLCASSPVGADTQYFGPGTRLTVL.

This clonotype was seen ten or more times. The chain has TRBV7-2 and TRBJ1-4; the match to TRBD1 covers 9 bases. The V and J ends lost 3 bases and 8 bases, in that order; junction bases with no gene match: 7. The CDR3 sequence is 15 residues long. Germline V gene sequence: CDR1 SGHTA, CDR2 FQGNSA. The CDR3 DNA sequence: TGTGCCAGCAGCTTTTTTGGACAGGGGTCGGAAAAACTGTTTTTT. Translating it yields CASSFFGQGSEKLFF.

The chain couples TRBV5-6 to TRBJ2-7; 7 bases are a match to TRBD2. The CDR3 is made up of 15 amino acids. The V gene end was trimmed by 3 bases and the J gene end by 2 bases; junction bases not matched to a gene: 8. Per germline, CDR1 SGHDT and CDR2 YYEEEE. The CDR3 coding sequence is TGTGCCAGCAGCTCCCGGACTAGGTCAGCCTACGAGCAGTACTTC. Its protein product is CASSSRTRSAYEQYF. The entire variable domain, with the rest obtained from reference TRBV5-6 and TRBJ2-7, is as follows: DAGVTQSPTHLIKTRGQQVTLRCSPKSGHDTVSWYQQALGQGPQFIFQYYEEEERQRGNFPDRFSGHQFPNYSSELNVNALLLGDSALYLCASSSRTRSAYEQYFGPGTRLTVT.

The V and J genes are TRBV7-2 and TRBJ1-1; 9 bases are shared with TRBD1. The J segment lost 4 bases and the V segment lost 7 bases, leaving 16 bases of the junction unmatched. There are 17 residues in the CDR3. CDR1 SGHTA and CDR2 FQGNSA come from the germline V gene. This CDR3 reads CASILDRGSLYRTEAFF. In nucleotides, the CDR3 is TGTGCCAGCATCCTAGACAGGGGGTCATTGTACCGCACTGAAGCTTTCTTT.

The chain combines TRBV7-4 with TRBJ2-7; D is perhaps TRBD1 (5 bases). Trimming stripped 1 base from V and 5 bases from J, with 12 bases between. CDR3 size: 14 residues. Germline CDR1 and CDR2: SGHVT and SQSDAQ. CDR3 protein: CASSLGPGMNEQYF. The CDR3 coding sequence is TGTGCCAGCAGCTTAGGGCCAGGGATGAACGAGCAGTACTTC.

In this sample, this clonotype turned up many times. The CDR3 sequence is CASSQSRQDYGYTF. The CDR3, as DNA: TGTGCCAGCAGTCAGTCCCGACAGGACTATGGCTACACCTTC. J is TRBJ1-2 and V is TRBV7-2, with D possibly being TRBD1 (6 bases). The CDR3 runs 14 residues. Per the germline V gene, CDR1 is SGHTA and CDR2 is FQGNSA. V gave up 6 bases and J gave up 3 bases, with 14 bases separating them. The entire variable domain, with the rest obtained from reference TRBV7-2 and TRBJ1-2, is as follows: GAGVSQSPSNKVTEKGKDVELRCDPISGHTALYWYRQSLGQGLEFLIYFQGNSAPDKSGLPSDRFSAERTGGSVSTLTIQRTQQEDSAVYLCASSQSRQDYGYTFGSGTRLTVV.

The chain uses TRBV12-3 or TRBV12-4 and TRBJ1-5; tentatively, D is TRBD1 (6 bases). Trimming shortened V by 5 bases and J by 4 bases, and 18 bases separated the two germline ends. The CDR3 is made up of 16 amino acids. Written as DNA, the CDR3 is TGTGCCAGCAGTCTCCAGGGGCGGATAGGTAATCAGCCCCAGCATTTT. This translates into CASSLQGRIGNQPQHF.

The chain has TRBV4-2 and TRBJ2-7; 7 bases map to TRBD1. The CDR3 has 17 residues. V lost 0 bases, J lost 3 bases, and 11 bases stayed unmatched. CDR1 and CDR2 (germline): LGHNA, YNFKEQ. The DNA for the CDR3 is TGTGCCAGCAGCCAAGATGCGCATGAGGCAGGGGGCTACGAGCAGTACTTC. Protein: CASSQDAHEAGGYEQYF.

This chain connects TRBV7-2 to TRBJ1-5; no clear D. The CDR3 covers 15 residues. Germline CDR1 SGHTA, CDR2 FQGNSA. V shed 2 bases and J shed 2 bases, with 10 bases lying between them. This CDR3 reads CASSLRVGRNQPQHF. The CDR3 DNA reads TGTGCCAGCAGCTTACGCGTCGGGCGCAATCAGCCCCAGCATTTT.

This chain links TRBV6-2 or TRBV6-3 with TRBJ2-1; 11 bases fit TRBD2. The ends lost 5 bases at V and 8 bases at J; junction bases unmatched: 17. This CDR3 contains 18 residues. Germline-derived CDR1 and CDR2 are MNHEY and SVGEGT. This chain's CDR3 is CASSPRGSGRVWGHEQFF. CDR3 bases: TGTGCCAGCAGTCCCCGAGGTAGCGGGAGGGTTTGGGGCCATGAGCAGTTCTTC.

On this clonotype: Mismatch with germline at one junction end may stem from a read error. The genes are TRBV6-6 and TRBJ2-1, with TRBD2 identical over 13 bases. Germline V lookup: CDR1 MNHNY, CDR2 SVGAGI (reference sequence). The CDR3 length is 17 residues. The CDR3 nucleotides are TGTGCCAGCAGTGGGACTAGCGGGACGACCGTTATGGGAGAGCCGTTCTTC. It yields the protein CASSGTSGTTVMGEPFF.

This clonotype was picked up a small number of times. V usage is TRBV7-8 and J usage is TRBJ2-3; possibly TRBD1 for D (6 bases). The germline V gene has CDR1 SGHVS and CDR2 FQNEAQ. This CDR3 spans 14 amino acids. The ends were cut back, 2 bases at V and 7 bases at J, with 13 bases in the middle. CDR3 nucleotides: TGTGCCAGCAGCTTAAGGGACAAACCGAATACGCAGTATTTT. The encoded protein is CASSLRDKPNTQYF. The full variable domain, with the rest looked up from reference TRBV7-8 and TRBJ2-3, is GAGVSQSPRYKVAKRGQDVALRCDPISGHVSLFWYQQALGQGPEFLTYFQNEAQLDKSGLPSDRFFAERPEGSVSTLKIQRTQQEDSAVYLCASSLRDKPNTQYFGPGTRLTVL.

The chain uses TRBV10-3 and TRBJ1-1, with 7 bases matching TRBD1. The CDR3 is made up of 14 amino acids. V was clipped by 6 bases and J by 2 bases; unmatched bases: 6. CDR1 and CDR2 (germline): ENHRY, SYGVKD. CDR3 in amino acids: CAIRAGQQNTEAFF. DNA for the CDR3: TGTGCCATCAGAGCGGGACAGCAAAACACTGAAGCTTTCTTT.

The chain uses TRBV7-6 and TRBJ1-4, with 7 bases identical to TRBD1. CDR1 is SGHVS, CDR2 FNYEAQ, per germline. V lost 5 bases and J lost 6; bases outside the gene matches: 6. CDR3 length: 14 amino acids. CDR3 bases: TGTGCCAGCAGCATGACAGGGTGGCATGAAAAACTGTTTTTT. It codes for CASSMTGWHEKLFF. The whole variable domain, filled in from reference TRBV7-6 and TRBJ1-4, reads GAGVSQSPRYKVTKRGQDVALRCDPISGHVSLYWYRQALGQGPEFLTYFNYEAQQDKSGLPNDRFSAERPEGSISTLTIQRTEQRDSAMYRCASSMTGWHEKLFFGSGTQLSVL.